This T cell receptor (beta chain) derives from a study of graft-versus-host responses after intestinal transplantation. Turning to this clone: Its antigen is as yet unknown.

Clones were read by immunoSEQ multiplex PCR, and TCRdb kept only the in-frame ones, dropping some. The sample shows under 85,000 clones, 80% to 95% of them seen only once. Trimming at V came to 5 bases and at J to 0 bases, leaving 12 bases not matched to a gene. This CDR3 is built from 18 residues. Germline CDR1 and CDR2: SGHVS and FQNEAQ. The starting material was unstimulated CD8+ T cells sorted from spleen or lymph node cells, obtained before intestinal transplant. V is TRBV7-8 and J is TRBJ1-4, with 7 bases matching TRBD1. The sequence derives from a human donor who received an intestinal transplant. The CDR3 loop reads CASSHDRDPGATNEKLFF. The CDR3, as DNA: TGTGCCAGCAGCCATGACAGGGACCCAGGGGCAACTAATGAAAAACTGTTTTTT.